The 2 T cell receptor beta chains below come from one sample, sequenced in a study of Graves' ophthalmopathy and Graves' hyperthyroidism. The TCR beta CDR3 regions underwent amplification from RNA transcripts. Amplification began with first-round RT-PCR using HTBI primers, then second-round multiplex PCR was performed. TCRdb re-called the multiplex PCR reads with MiXCR, one entry per CDR3 protein. The sample consists of 200,000 to 250,000 distinct CDR3 sequences, roughly 21% of them appearing once. Source material: peripheral blood. Every receptor here comes from a woman in her 50s with Graves' ophthalmopathy.

This clonotype showed up many times. The rearrangement links TRBV6-5 to TRBJ1-2, with TRBD1 matching over 9 bases. This CDR3 contains 15 residues. CDR1 is MNHEY, CDR2 SVGAGI, per germline. V lost 2 bases, J lost 5 bases, and 6 bases stayed unmatched. CDR3 region: CASSYDPGQGYGYTF. For the CDR3, the DNA is TGTGCCAGCAGTTACGATCCGGGACAGGGTTATGGCTACACCTTC.

This clonotype was seen ten or more times. The chain recombines TRBV29-1 with TRBJ2-5; D not certain. V was cut by 7 bases and J by 4 bases, with 10 bases left in between. The CDR3 spans 11 residues. CDR1 is SQVTM, CDR2 ANQGSEA, per germline. The CDR3 nucleotides read TGCAGCGCGGAGTTGGGAGAGACCCAGTACTTC. This gives the protein CSAELGETQYF.